These 10 T cell receptor beta chains were sequenced from one sample in a study of shared clonotypes between healthy human individuals. As defined, naive CD8 cells were CD45RO-negative and positively selected for CCR7, with terminally differentiated effector memory CD45RA+ cells excluded. Assay used: immunoSEQ multiplex PCR; TCRdb lists only in-frame clones, some missing. The data show about 1,800,000 clones, just under 95% seen once. The sample comprised naive CD8+ T cells sorted from blood. The receptors shown here come from a man aged 18-30 years in good health.

A note on this clone: The sample contains more than one DNA sequence encoding this CDR3. The chain has TRBV30 and TRBJ2-1; D gene unclear. V shed 5 bases and J shed 5 bases, with 4 bases lying between them. CDR3 length: 10 residues. Germline V gives CDR1 GTSNPN, CDR2 SVGIG (reference sequence). CDR3 sequence reads: CAWGNNEQFF. Written as DNA, the CDR3 is TGTGCCTGGGGGAACAATGAGCAGTTCTTC.

This CDR3 reads CASSVGGLGDYGYTF. CDR3 nucleotide sequence: TGTGCCAGCAGCGTAGGAGGGTTGGGGGACTATGGCTACACCTTC. V and J are TRBV9 and TRBJ1-2, with D perhaps TRBD1 (5 bases). Trimming left V 0 bases short and J 3 bases short, with 12 bases between. The CDR3 has 15 amino acids. Germline V CDR1 and CDR2: SGDLS, YYNGEE.

The chain links TRBV5-6 to TRBJ2-7; 7 bases are shared with TRBD1. J lost 2 bases, V lost 5 bases, and 7 bases had no gene match. From germline, CDR1 is SGHDT and CDR2 YYEEEE. The length of the CDR3 is 14 residues. CDR3 DNA sequence: TGTGCCAGCAGGTACGGGACAGCCCCCTACGAGCAGTACTTC. It codes for CASRYGTAPYEQYF. Based on the CDR3 plus reference TRBV5-6 and TRBJ2-7, the full variable domain is DAGVTQSPTHLIKTRGQQVTLRCSPKSGHDTVSWYQQALGQGPQFIFQYYEEEERQRGNFPDRFSGHQFPNYSSELNVNALLLGDSALYLCASRYGTAPYEQYFGPGTRLTVT.

J is TRBJ1-2 and V is TRBV28, with D possibly TRBD1 on 5 matching bases. Germline V gene data show CDR1 as MDHEN and CDR2 as SYDVKM. Trimming removed 3 bases at V and 0 bases at J, with 8 bases between. The CDR3 has 14 amino acids. The CDR3 DNA reads as TGTGCCAGCAGTTTTCTGACAGCTAACTATGGCTACACCTTC. Encoded protein: CASSFLTANYGYTF.

The rearrangement links TRBV2 to TRBJ2-1; the D gene is possibly TRBD1 (5 bases). Per the germline V gene, CDR1 is SNHLY and CDR2 is FYNNEI. Trimming left V 3 bases short and J 12 bases short, with 12 bases between. The CDR3 is 12 amino acids. CDR3 in DNA: TGTGCCAGCAGTGACAGGGCAGGCGGGCAGTTCTTC. Protein product: CASSDRAGGQFF.

Points on this clone: The sample has other DNA sequences that encode this CDR3 too. The chain uses TRBV11-2 and TRBJ2-7; D unclear. CDR1 is SGHAT and CDR2 is FQNNGV in the germline V gene. Between the trimmed V and J ends, which lost 1 base and 0 bases, there was a span of 10 bases. The CDR3 length is 15 residues. The CDR3 nucleotides are TGTGCCAGCAGCTTAGGGGCAGGAATCTCCTACGAGCAGTACTTC. It yields the protein CASSLGAGISYEQYF.

The chain employs TRBV6-5 and TRBJ2-3; no reliable D call. V lost 0 bases, J lost 2 bases, and 6 bases lay in between. CDR3 length: 14 residues. CDR1 and CDR2 from the germline V gene are MNHEY and SVGAGI. This CDR3 is CASSYSNPTDTQYF. The CDR3 DNA reads as TGTGCCAGCAGTTACTCGAATCCCACAGATACGCAGTATTTT.

The rearrangement links TRBV4-3 to TRBJ1-1; 7 positions agree with TRBD1. This CDR3 is built from 14 residues. The ends lost 1 base at V and 11 bases at J; junction bases unmatched: 10. CDR1 and CDR2 (germline): LGHNA, YSLEER. This CDR3 is CASSQVWDSTMAFF. As DNA, the CDR3 is TGCGCCAGCAGCCAAGTTTGGGACAGTACCATGGCTTTCTTT.

The rearrangement joins TRBV5-1 to TRBJ2-7; tentatively, D is TRBD1 (7 bases). The CDR3 is 15 amino acids. V shed 4 bases and J shed 2 bases, with 16 bases lying between them. Germline V CDR1 and CDR2: SGHRS, YFSETQ. The CDR3 region has the DNA TGCGCCAGCAGCCATCCAGGGGGAGGAACCTACGAGCAGTACTTC. This translates into CASSHPGGGTYEQYF.

The J gene is TRBJ1-1, the V gene TRBV30; D possibly corresponds to TRBD1 (6 bases). The V end was cut by 0 bases, the J end by 0 bases, with 23 bases between. The germline gives CDR1 GTSNPN, CDR2 SVGIG (reference sequence). The CDR3 length is 19 residues. CDR3 amino acids: CAWSVRWGPGDGLNTEAFF. In nucleotides, the CDR3 is TGTGCCTGGAGTGTACGATGGGGGCCAGGGGACGGCCTGAACACTGAAGCTTTCTTT.